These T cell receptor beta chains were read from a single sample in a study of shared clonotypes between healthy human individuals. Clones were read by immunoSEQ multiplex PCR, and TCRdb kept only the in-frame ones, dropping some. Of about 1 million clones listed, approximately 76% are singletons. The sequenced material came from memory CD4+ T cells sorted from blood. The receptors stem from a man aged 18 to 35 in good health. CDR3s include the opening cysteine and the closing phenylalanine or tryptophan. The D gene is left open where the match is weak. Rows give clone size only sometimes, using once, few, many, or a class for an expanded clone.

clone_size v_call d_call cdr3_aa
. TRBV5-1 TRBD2 CASSFSGRAETDTQYF
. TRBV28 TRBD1 CASSSTTGIRGYTF
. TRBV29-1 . CSVGKKGSGGSQRFNEQYF
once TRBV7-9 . CASSLMKGPDTQYF
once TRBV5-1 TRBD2 CASALGKAGGPPELFF
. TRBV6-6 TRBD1 CASRRTGTGELFF
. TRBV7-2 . CASSFRTTSYNSPLHF
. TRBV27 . CASSFHAGTVEQFF
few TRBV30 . CAWSTGQLVSYNSPLHF
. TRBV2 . CASSGKYSTDTQYF
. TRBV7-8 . CASSLVAVQETQYF
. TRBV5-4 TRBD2 CASSRHTSGSNGELFF
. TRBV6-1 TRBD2 CASSERRGGPFEQYF
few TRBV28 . CASSRRTLLSYGYTF
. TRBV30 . CAWSVGRGPYEQYF
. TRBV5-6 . CASSSSGTTQYF
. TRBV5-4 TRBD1 CASSEGQATNEKLFF
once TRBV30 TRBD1 CACADRGKGYTF
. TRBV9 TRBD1 CASSPRQGAPSEQYF
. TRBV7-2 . CASSPEKRAITEAFF
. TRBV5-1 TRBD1 CASSLEGAGHEQYF
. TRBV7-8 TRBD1 CASSASGTGVLTFF
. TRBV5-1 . CASSVTGLGDTQYF
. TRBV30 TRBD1 CAWSGGAGGYGETQYF
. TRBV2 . CASSAGLGLAFF
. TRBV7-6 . CASSQASVVGNTGELFF
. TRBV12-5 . CASGIGSSTDTQYF
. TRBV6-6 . CASSYSGIRETQYF
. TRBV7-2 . CASSLGLAEQYF
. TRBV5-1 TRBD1 CASSPGQQYSYEQYF
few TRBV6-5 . CASSYQGPQWPQHF
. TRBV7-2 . CASSSQLSGANVLTF
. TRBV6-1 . CASTEPSTDTQYF
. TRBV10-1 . CASSRGDLVDTQYF
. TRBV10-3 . CAISESRDAGEQYF
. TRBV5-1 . CASSLDAGANGYTF
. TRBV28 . CASSITGLHSGNTIYF
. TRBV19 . CASTPGVHETQYF
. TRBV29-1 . CSVESDRTNEQFF
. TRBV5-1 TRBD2 CASSLGRTSGEIQETQYF
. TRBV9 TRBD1 CASSAKDRALYEQYF
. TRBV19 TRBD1 CASTPGTGPYGYTF
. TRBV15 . CATSRDLGDYEQYF
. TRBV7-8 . CASRVGHYNSPLHF
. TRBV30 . CAWSTNRKGDTQYF
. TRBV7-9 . CASSLAGPLGDEQYF
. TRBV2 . CASSGGADTQYF
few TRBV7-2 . CASSLGLAGEQYF
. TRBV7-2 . CASTLAGPGEQFF
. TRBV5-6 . CASSLSESYEQYF
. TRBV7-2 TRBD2 CASSLAGGPGTDTQYF
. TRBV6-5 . CASSSADRLSSYEQYF
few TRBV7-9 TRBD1 CASSLRTGMETQYF
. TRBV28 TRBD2 CASTILAGDSTDTQYF
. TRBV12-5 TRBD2 CASGSGTSGRGNIQYF
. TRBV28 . CASRTPSYNEQFF
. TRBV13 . CASSLGGLALYEQYF
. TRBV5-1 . CASSPWGGLTDTQYF
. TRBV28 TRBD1 CASKQSGTGGFSTIYF